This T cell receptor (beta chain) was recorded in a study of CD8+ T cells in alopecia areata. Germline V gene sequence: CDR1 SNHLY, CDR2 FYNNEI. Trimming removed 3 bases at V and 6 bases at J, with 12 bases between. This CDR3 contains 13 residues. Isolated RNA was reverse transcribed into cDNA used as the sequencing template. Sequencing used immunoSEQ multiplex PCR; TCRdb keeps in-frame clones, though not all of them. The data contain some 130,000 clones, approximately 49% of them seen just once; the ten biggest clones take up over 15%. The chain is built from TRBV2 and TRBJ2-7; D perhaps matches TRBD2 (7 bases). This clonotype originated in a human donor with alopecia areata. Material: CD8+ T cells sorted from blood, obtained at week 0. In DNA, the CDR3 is TGTGCCAGCAGTGACGTAGGGGGGGGCGAGCAGTACTTC. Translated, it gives CASSDVGGGEQYF. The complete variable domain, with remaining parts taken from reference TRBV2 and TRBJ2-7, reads EPEVTQTPSHQVTQMGQEVILRCVPISNHLYFYWYRQILGQKVEFLVSFYNNEISEKSEIFDDQFSVERPDGSNFTLKIRSTKLEDSAMYFCASSDVGGGEQYFGPGTRLTVT.